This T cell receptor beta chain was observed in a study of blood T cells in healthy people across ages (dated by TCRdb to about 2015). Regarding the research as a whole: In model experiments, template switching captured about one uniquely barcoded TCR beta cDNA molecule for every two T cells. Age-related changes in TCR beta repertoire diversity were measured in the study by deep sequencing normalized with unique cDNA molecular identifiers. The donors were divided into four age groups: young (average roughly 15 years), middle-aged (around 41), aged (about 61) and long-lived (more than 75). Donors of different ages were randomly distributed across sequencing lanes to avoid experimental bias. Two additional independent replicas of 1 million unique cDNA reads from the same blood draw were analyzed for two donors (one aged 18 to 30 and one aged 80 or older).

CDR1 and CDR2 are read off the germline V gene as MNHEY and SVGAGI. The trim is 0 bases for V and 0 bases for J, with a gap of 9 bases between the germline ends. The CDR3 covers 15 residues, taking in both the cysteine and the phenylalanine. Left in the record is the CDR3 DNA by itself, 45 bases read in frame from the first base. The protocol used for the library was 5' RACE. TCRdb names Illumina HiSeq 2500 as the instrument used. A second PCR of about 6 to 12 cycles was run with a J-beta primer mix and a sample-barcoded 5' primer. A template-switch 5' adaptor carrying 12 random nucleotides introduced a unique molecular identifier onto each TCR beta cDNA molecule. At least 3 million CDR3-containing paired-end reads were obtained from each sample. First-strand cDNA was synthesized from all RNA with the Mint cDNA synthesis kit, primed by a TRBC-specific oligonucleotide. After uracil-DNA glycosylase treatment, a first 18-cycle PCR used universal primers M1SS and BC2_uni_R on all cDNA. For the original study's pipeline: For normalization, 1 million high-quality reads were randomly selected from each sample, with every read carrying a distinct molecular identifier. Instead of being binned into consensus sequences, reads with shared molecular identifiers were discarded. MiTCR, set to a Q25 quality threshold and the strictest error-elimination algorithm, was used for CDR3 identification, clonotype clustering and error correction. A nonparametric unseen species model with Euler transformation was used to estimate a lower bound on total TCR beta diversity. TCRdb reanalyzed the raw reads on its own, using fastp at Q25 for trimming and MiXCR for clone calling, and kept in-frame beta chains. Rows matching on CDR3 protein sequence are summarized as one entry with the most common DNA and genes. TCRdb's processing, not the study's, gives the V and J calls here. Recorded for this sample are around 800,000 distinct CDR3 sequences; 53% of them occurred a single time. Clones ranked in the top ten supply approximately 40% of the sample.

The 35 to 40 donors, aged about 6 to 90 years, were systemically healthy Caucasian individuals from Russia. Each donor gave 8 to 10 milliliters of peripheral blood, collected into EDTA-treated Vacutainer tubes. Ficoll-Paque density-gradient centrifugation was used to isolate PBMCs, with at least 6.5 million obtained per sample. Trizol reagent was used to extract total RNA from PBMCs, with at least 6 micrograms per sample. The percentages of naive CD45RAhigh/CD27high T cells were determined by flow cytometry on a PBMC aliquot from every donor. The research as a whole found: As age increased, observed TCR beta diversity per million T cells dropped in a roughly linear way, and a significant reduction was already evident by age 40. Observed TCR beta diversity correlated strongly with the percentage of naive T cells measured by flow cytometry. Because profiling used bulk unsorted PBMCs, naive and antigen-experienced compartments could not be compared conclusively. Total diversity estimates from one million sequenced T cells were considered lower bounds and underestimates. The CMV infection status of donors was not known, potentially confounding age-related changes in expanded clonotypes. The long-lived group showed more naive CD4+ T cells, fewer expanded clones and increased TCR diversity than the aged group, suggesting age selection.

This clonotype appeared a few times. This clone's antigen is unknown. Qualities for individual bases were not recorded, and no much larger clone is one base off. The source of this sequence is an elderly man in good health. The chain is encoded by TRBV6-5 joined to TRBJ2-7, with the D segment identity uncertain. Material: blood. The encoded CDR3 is CASSYSYSPSYEQYF. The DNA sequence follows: TGTGCCAGCAGTTACTCCTACTCGCCCTCCTACGAGCAGTACTTC.